Shown below are 25 T cell receptor beta chains from a single sample sequenced in a study of shared clonotypes between healthy human individuals. Profiled with immunoSEQ multiplex PCR; TCRdb holds only in-frame clones, not every one. Of over 1.5 million clones detected, around 98% appear once; the ten largest clones hold 0.45%. Sample: naive CD4+ T cells sorted from blood. Subset specified: CD45RA+ positively selected. These receptor sequences come from a man aged 25 to 40 in good health.

CDR3 nucleotides: TGTGCCAGCAGCAAAAGCGGGAGGACTTACAATGAGCAGTTCTTC. Translating gives CASSKSGRTYNEQFF. V is TRBV7-2 and J is TRBJ2-1, with TRBD2 identical over 9 bases. Germline assignment: CDR1 SGHTA and CDR2 FQGNSA. The junction had 6 bases not matched to a gene; V was cut back by 5 bases and J by 4 bases. The CDR3 has 15 residues.

This clone was detected once. Germline and junction disagree at one end, which may indicate a read error. The DNA of the CDR3 is TGTGCTAGCAGCCAAAGCTCGGGAGTTTCCTACAATGAGCAGTTCTTC. This encodes CASSQSSGVSYNEQFF. V usage is TRBV7-7 and J usage is TRBJ2-1; D perhaps matches TRBD2 (6 bases). Germline assignment: CDR1 SSHAT and CDR2 FNYEAQ (reference sequence). The CDR3 totals 16 residues.

The chain is built from TRBV5-1 and TRBJ2-7; possible D gene TRBD1, 6 bases. The CDR3 runs to 16 residues. Trimming took off 4 bases at V and 4 bases at J, with 21 bases between the two ends. In germline, CDR1 is SGHRS, CDR2 YFSETQ. The CDR3 DNA reads as TGCGCCAGCAGCAAACCCCCGCAGGGGAGACCATACGAGCAGTACTTC. It encodes CASSKPPQGRPYEQYF.

This chain connects TRBV7-2 to TRBJ2-6; D remains ambiguous. Trimming removed 7 bases at V and 2 bases at J, with 9 bases between. The CDR3 loop spans 14 amino acids. The germline CDR1 and CDR2 sequences are SGHTA and FQGNSA. DNA of the CDR3: TGTGCCAGCACCCTGGGAACTGGGGCCAACGTCCTGACTTTC. Residues: CASTLGTGANVLTF.

V gene TRBV19 combines with J gene TRBJ1-4, with 8 bases fitting TRBD1. V shed 4 bases and J 8 bases; nucleotides not matched to a gene: 9. The CDR3 has 15 residues. Germline lookup yields CDR1 LNHDA and CDR2 SQIVND (reference sequence). The CDR3 spells CASSTTGTGGEKLFF. The CDR3 bases are TGTGCCAGTAGTACGACCGGGACAGGTGGGGAAAAACTGTTTTTT.

V is TRBV27 and J is TRBJ1-5, with D perhaps TRBD1 (5 bases). CDR1 and CDR2 (germline): MNHEY, SMNVEV (reference sequence). V dropped 3 bases and J dropped 4 bases, with 13 bases sitting between them. The CDR3 is made up of 15 amino acids. The CDR3: CASSFNRGSNQPQHF. The CDR3 nucleotides are TGTGCCAGCAGTTTTAATCGGGGCTCGAATCAGCCCCAGCATTTT.

V is TRBV30 and J is TRBJ2-1; 15 bases map to TRBD2. CDR3 length: 16 amino acids. J lost 7 bases, V lost 0 bases, and 4 bases had no gene match. Germline CDR1 reads GTSNPN; CDR2 reads SVGIG (reference sequence). CDR3 protein: CAWSVGLAGGPNEQFF. The CDR3 nucleotides read TGTGCCTGGAGTGTTGGACTAGCGGGAGGGCCAAATGAGCAGTTCTTC.

This rearrangement joins TRBV7-2 to TRBJ1-5; the D is unclear. V lost 1 base and J lost 7, with 14 bases in between. The CDR3 has 15 residues. CDR1 is SGHTA and CDR2 is FQGNSA in the germline V gene. CDR3 coding DNA: TGTGCCAGCAGCTTAGAGGCAGGCCGGGGACAGCCCCAGCATTTT. Residues: CASSLEAGRGQPQHF. The whole variable domain, remainder taken from reference TRBV7-2 and TRBJ1-5, is GAGVSQSPSNKVTEKGKDVELRCDPISGHTALYWYRQSLGQGLEFLIYFQGNSAPDKSGLPSDRFSAERTGGSVSTLTIQRTQQEDSAVYLCASSLEAGRGQPQHFGDGTRLSIL.

This clone was found once. CDR3 protein: CASSVVVARDSYPHEQYF. CDR3 nucleotide sequence: TGTGCCAGCAGCGTAGTAGTGGCTCGGGACAGCTACCCCCACGAGCAGTACTTC. V usage is TRBV9 and J usage is TRBJ2-7, with 7 bases lining up with TRBD1. CDR1 SGDLS and CDR2 YYNGEE come from the germline V gene. The CDR3 totals 18 residues. Trimming removed 0 bases from V and 5 bases from J; junction bases left unmatched: 17.

The chain has TRBV5-1 and TRBJ2-5; 12 nucleotides line up with TRBD1. The length of the CDR3 is 17 residues. Per germline, CDR1 SGHRS and CDR2 YFSETQ. V shed 3 bases, J shed 5 bases, and the junction held 11 bases outside the gene matches. CDR3 loop: CASSYSPGQGAEETQYF. CDR3 bases: TGCGCCAGCAGCTATTCACCGGGACAGGGGGCCGAGGAGACCCAGTACTTC.

The chain employs TRBV2 and TRBJ2-5, with TRBD2 matching 15 bases. Germline CDR1 is SNHLY and CDR2 is FYNNEI. Trimming removed 8 bases from V and 4 bases from J; junction bases left unmatched: 20. The CDR3 extends over 20 amino acids. CDR3: CASAGLAGGPSFDGRETQYF. The CDR3 nucleotides read TGTGCCAGCGCAGGACTAGCGGGAGGGCCCTCATTTGACGGTCGAGAGACCCAGTACTTC.

This clone came up once. The chain combines TRBV5-4 with TRBJ2-2, with TRBD1 matching over 10 bases. CDR3 length: 16 amino acids. Germline CDR1 is SGHNT and CDR2 is YYREEE (reference sequence). Trimming removed 3 bases from V and 8 bases from J; junction bases left unmatched: 10. The DNA of the CDR3 is TGTGCCAGCAGCTCCCGGACAGGGGGAGTGGCAGGGGAGCTGTTTTTT. Protein: CASSSRTGGVAGELFF.

With respect to this clone: Other DNA sequences from this sample encode an identical CDR3 as well. The chain couples TRBV5-1 to TRBJ2-1; 10 bases line up with TRBD2. Per the germline V gene, CDR1 is SGHRS and CDR2 is YFSETQ. The trim removed 1 base at V and 7 bases at J, leaving 2 bases unmatched. The CDR3 contains 14 residues. The CDR3 nucleotides are TGCGCCAGCAGCTTGCTAGCGGGAGAGAATGAGCAGTTCTTC. Translating gives CASSLLAGENEQFF.

This chain joins TRBV10-3 and TRBJ1-1, with unresolved D. The V end lost 10 bases, the J end lost 3 bases, and 15 bases lay between the germline ends. CDR1 and CDR2 (germline): ENHRY, SYGVKD. The CDR3 has 13 amino acids. The CDR3 region is CATREHGDTEAFF. The DNA for the CDR3 is TGTGCCACTCGAGAACATGGGGACACTGAAGCTTTCTTT.

The J gene is TRBJ2-7, the V gene TRBV5-1, with 9 bases identical to TRBD1. Germline V gene lookup returns CDR1 SGHRS and CDR2 YFSETQ. V was pared by 0 bases and J by 5 bases, with 0 bases of the junction left unmatched. This CDR3 has 13 amino acids. The CDR3 protein is CASSLGTGDEQYF. In DNA, the CDR3 is TGCGCCAGCAGCTTGGGGACAGGGGACGAGCAGTACTTC.

J is TRBJ2-7 and V is TRBV5-1, with 7 bases aligning to TRBD2. V trimming: 1 base; J trimming: 1 base; junction bases outside the gene matches: 11. The CDR3 has 17 residues. CDR1 is SGHRS and CDR2 is YFSETQ in the germline V gene. The CDR3 nucleotides are TGCGCCAGCAGCTTGTCCGTAGTGGCGGGAGAGTCCTACGAGCAGTACTTC. It is translated as CASSLSVVAGESYEQYF.

The chain joins TRBV9 to TRBJ1-2; 9 bases agree with TRBD1. This CDR3 region has 17 residues. The V gene's germline CDR1 is SGDLS and CDR2 YYNGEE. J was trimmed by 1 base and V by 4 bases; bases with no gene match: 11. The CDR3 protein is CASSRGTGNLGNYGYTF. CDR3 nucleotides: TGTGCCAGCAGCCGGGGGACAGGGAATTTGGGTAACTATGGCTACACCTTC.

This clone was detected once. This chain joins TRBV7-2 and TRBJ2-3, with TRBD2 matching 9 bases. After removal of 2 bases from V and 6 bases from J, the junction contained 3 bases not matched to a gene. The CDR3 length is 14 residues. Germline lookup yields CDR1 SGHTA and CDR2 FQGNSA. CDR3 residues: CASSLPAGGDTQYF. CDR3 DNA sequence: TGTGCCAGCAGCTTACCGGCGGGGGGGGATACGCAGTATTTT.

The J gene is TRBJ2-4, the V gene TRBV7-9; 9 nucleotides align to TRBD1. CDR1 SEHNR and CDR2 FQNEAQ come from the germline V gene (reference sequence). After removal of 6 bases from V and 3 bases from J, the junction contained 6 bases not matched to a gene. This CDR3 spans 15 amino acids. CDR3 residues: CASRRTGEVKNIQYF. For the CDR3, the DNA is TGTGCCAGCAGACGGACAGGGGAAGTCAAAAACATTCAGTACTTC.

This chain uses TRBV7-9 with TRBJ2-7, with TRBD2 as a possible D gene (6 bases). The CDR3 totals 16 residues. Trimming cost V 6 bases and J 6 bases, with 24 bases left between them. CDR1 is SEHNR, CDR2 FQNEAQ, per germline (reference sequence). CDR3 loop: CASSYLVVAESGEQYF. CDR3 nucleotide sequence: TGTGCCAGCAGTTACCTCGTGGTAGCGGAATCGGGCGAGCAGTACTTC.

This chain joins TRBV19 and TRBJ2-5, with TRBD2 matching 7 bases. CDR3 length equals 15 residues. Germline V gives CDR1 LNHDA, CDR2 SQIVND (reference sequence). J was trimmed by 4 bases and V by 4 bases; bases with no gene match: 9. Here the CDR3 DNA reads TGTGCCAGTAGTAGAACTAGCGCCTTGGGAGAGACCCAGTACTTC. Protein: CASSRTSALGETQYF.

DNA for the CDR3: TGTGCCAGCTCACCACGAGCAGGGGAGGTGAGCACTGAAGCTTTCTTT. Translated: CASSPRAGEVSTEAFF. The chain combines TRBV18 with TRBJ1-1; possible D gene TRBD1, 6 bases. The CDR3 sequence is 16 residues long. V lost 1 base and J 4 bases, leaving 16 bases between the germline ends. Germline CDR1 and CDR2: KGHSH and LQKENI. Full variable domain (outside the CDR3, taken from reference TRBV18 and TRBJ1-1): NAGVMQNPRHLVRRRGQEARLRCSPMKGHSHVYWYRQLPEEGLKFMVYLQKENIIDESGMPKERFSAEFPKEGPSILRIQQVVRGDSAAYFCASSPRAGEVSTEAFFGQGTRLTVV.

The chain carries TRBV29-1 and TRBJ2-1, with a tentative D call TRBD2 (5 bases). Deletions cut 1 base from V and 3 bases from J, with 13 bases between. Per germline, CDR1 SQVTM and CDR2 ANQGSEA. The CDR3 consists of 15 residues. The CDR3 nucleotides read TGCAGCGTTGAAGGAACTAGGCTAAGCTACAATGAGCAGTTCTTC. This encodes CSVEGTRLSYNEQFF.

The rearrangement links TRBV18 to TRBJ1-1; D is uncertain. Germline values: CDR1 KGHSH, CDR2 LQKENI. V gave up 3 bases and J gave up 2 bases, with 13 bases separating them. The CDR3 extends over 15 amino acids. The DNA for the CDR3 is TGTGCCAGCTCACCTCAGGTCCTCTTTAACACTGAAGCTTTCTTT. Translating gives CASSPQVLFNTEAFF.

This chain connects TRBV5-1 to TRBJ2-5, with TRBD1 matching 8 bases. The CDR3 consists of 15 residues. Germline V gene data show CDR1 as SGHRS and CDR2 as YFSETQ. Germline trimming cut 4 bases from V and 1 base from J; bases unmatched to any gene: 6. The CDR3 DNA follows: TGCGCCAGCAGCACGGGACAGGAGTTCCAAGAGACCCAGTACTTC. It translates to CASSTGQEFQETQYF. Full variable domain (remainder filled in from reference TRBV5-1 and TRBJ2-5): KAGVTQTPRYLIKTRGQQVTLSCSPISGHRSVSWYQQTPGQGLQFLFEYFSETQRNKGNFPGRFSGRQFSNSRSEMNVSTLELGDSALYLCASSTGQEFQETQYFGPGTRLLVL.